Shown below are 29 T cell receptor beta chains from a single sample sequenced in a study of yellow fever vaccine responses in identical twins. TCRdb used MiXCR to reprocess the RT-PCR reads, holding one entry per CDR3 protein. The sample shows 750 to 1,000 distinct CDR3 sequences, around 80% of them seen only once. This specimen was T cells from blood (PBMCs), unsorted or a sorted subset (not recorded which), taken before or after yellow fever vaccination (not recorded which). The receptors shown here come from a female donor who received the yellow fever vaccine.

This rearrangement joins TRBV6-1 to TRBJ1-2, with no clear D. V was trimmed by 5 bases and J by 6 bases, leaving 22 bases between them. This CDR3 comprises 16 residues. Per germline, CDR1 MNHNS and CDR2 SASEGT. CDR3 DNA sequence: TGTGCCAGCAGTCCACCCGGGCTAGCTTCTACGGATGGCTACACCTTC. It specifies CASSPPGLASTDGYTF.

The CDR3 coding sequence is TGCAGTGCCACCCCGACAGTTTTTGAAAAACTGTTTTTT. It yields the protein CSATPTVFEKLFF. The chain has TRBV20-1 and TRBJ1-4; tentative D call: TRBD1 (5 bases). Trimming took 6 bases from V and 7 from J, leaving 15 bases between them. Germline CDR1 and CDR2: DFQATT and SNEGSKA (reference sequence). The CDR3 extends over 13 amino acids.

This clonotype was found once. V and J are TRBV4-1 and TRBJ2-7; 7 bases agree with TRBD2. This CDR3 region has 15 residues. Germline CDR1 reads MGHRA; CDR2 reads YSYEKL. Trimming removed 3 bases from V and 0 bases from J; junction bases left unmatched: 5. This chain's CDR3 is CASSQLGGSSYEQYF. Here the CDR3 DNA reads TGCGCCAGCAGCCAGCTGGGAGGGAGCTCCTACGAGCAGTACTTC.

This chain links TRBV11-2 with TRBJ2-1, with a tentative D call TRBD2 (6 bases). The CDR3 covers 16 residues. V was trimmed by 4 bases and J by 9 bases, leaving 22 bases between them. Germline V gene data show CDR1 as SGHAT and CDR2 as FQNNGV. CDR3 in DNA: TGTGCCAGCAGCTGGGTAGGAGGAGGGAGTGGATCTGAGCAGTTCTTC. It encodes CASSWVGGGSGSEQFF.

In the case of this clonotype: Sequence at one end of the junction differs from germline and may be a read error. As DNA, the CDR3 is TGTGCTAGCAGCCCAGATGGGACCTCCTACGAGCAGTACTTC. This encodes CASSPDGTSYEQYF. The rearrangement joins TRBV7-7 to TRBJ2-7, with D perhaps TRBD1 or TRBD2 (5 bases each). Germline CDR1 SSHAT, CDR2 FNYEAQ (reference sequence). There are 14 residues in the CDR3.

The chain links TRBV4-2 to TRBJ1-4, with D possibly being TRBD1 (6 bases). Germline values: CDR1 LGHNA, CDR2 YNFKEQ. The CDR3 has 17 amino acids. Trimming shortened V by 1 base and J by 6 bases, and 18 bases separated the two germline ends. The CDR3 reads CASSQVYLDSSDEKLFF. CDR3 nucleotides: TGTGCCAGCAGCCAAGTTTATCTGGACAGCTCCGATGAAAAACTGTTTTTT.

The chain is built from TRBV7-2 and TRBJ2-5, with TRBD1 identical over 7 bases. This CDR3 is built from 15 residues. The trim removed 5 bases at V and 5 bases at J, leaving 11 bases unmatched. CDR1 is SGHTA, CDR2 FQGNSA, per germline. CDR3 coding DNA: TGTGCCAGCAGCGTACGACAGGGACCCGGGGAGACCCAGTACTTC. This codes for CASSVRQGPGETQYF.

The rearrangement uses TRBV4-3 and TRBJ1-6; perhaps TRBD1 as D (5 bases). CDR1 LGHNA and CDR2 YSLEER come from the germline V gene. The CDR3 is 16 amino acids. V was clipped by 1 base and J by 6 bases, with 13 bases between them. The CDR3 DNA reads as TGCGCCAGCAGCCAAGCACTTGACAGAAGTAATTCACCCCTCCACTTT. Translated: CASSQALDRSNSPLHF.

The chain recombines TRBV30 with TRBJ1-1; no reliable D call. Trimming removed 0 bases at V and 10 bases at J, with 9 bases between. This CDR3 comprises 11 residues. The germline CDR1 and CDR2 sequences are GTSNPN and SVGIG (reference sequence). The CDR3 loop is CAWSVVQAAFF. The CDR3 nucleotides are TGTGCCTGGAGTGTTGTTCAGGCAGCTTTCTTT.

The V gene is TRBV4-3, the J gene TRBJ2-1; 11 nucleotides match TRBD1. CDR1 is LGHNA, CDR2 YSLEER, per germline. The CDR3 extends over 16 amino acids. V trimming: 1 base; J trimming: 6 bases; junction bases outside the gene matches: 5. This chain's CDR3 is CASSQAFGTGGNEQFF. Written as DNA, the CDR3 is TGCGCCAGCAGCCAAGCCTTCGGGACAGGGGGCAATGAGCAGTTCTTC.

J is TRBJ2-1 and V is TRBV29-1; D uncertain. The germline V gene encodes CDR1 SQVTM and CDR2 ANQGSEA. The CDR3 sequence is 14 residues long. V was cut by 4 bases and J by 5 bases, with 15 bases left in between. The CDR3 nucleotides read TGCAGCGTTGTTCCCGGTTTTGGGCACAATGAGCAGTTCTTC. Its translation is CSVVPGFGHNEQFF.

V usage is TRBV7-3 and J usage is TRBJ2-3; TRBD2 aligns across 8 bases. This CDR3 region has 15 residues. After removal of 5 bases from V and 1 base from J, the junction contained 5 bases not matched to a gene. Germline-derived CDR1 and CDR2 are SGHTA and FQGTGA. In DNA, the CDR3 is TGTGCCAGCAGCCCGGGACTAGGGCGCACAGATACGCAGTATTTT. Its translation is CASSPGLGRTDTQYF. Combining the CDR3 with reference TRBV7-3 and TRBJ2-3 gives the whole variable domain GAGVSQTPSNKVTEKGKYVELRCDPISGHTALYWYRQSLGQGPEFLIYFQGTGAADDSGLPNDRFFAVRPEGSVSTLKIQRTERGDSAVYLCASSPGLGRTDTQYFGPGTRLTVL.

The chain joins TRBV7-2 to TRBJ1-1; possible D gene TRBD1, 6 bases. The CDR3 extends over 14 amino acids. The germline CDR1 and CDR2 sequences are SGHTA and FQGNSA. Trimming stripped 3 bases from V and 7 bases from J, with 15 bases between. CDR3 amino acids: CASSFLKQTGEAFF. CDR3 DNA: TGTGCCAGCAGCTTCCTAAAACAGACAGGTGAAGCTTTCTTT.

This clonotype appeared once. CDR3 sequence reads: CASSLRTGGETQYF. DNA of the CDR3: TGTGCCAGCAGCTTACGGACAGGGGGCGAGACCCAGTACTTC. The chain joins TRBV7-8 to TRBJ2-5; TRBD1 agrees at 11 bases. V gave up 2 bases and J gave up 5 bases; unmatched junction bases: 1. The length of the CDR3 is 14 residues. Germline V gives CDR1 SGHVS, CDR2 FQNEAQ.

This sequence joins TRBV4-2 and TRBJ2-7; D may be TRBD2 (5 bases). The CDR3 is 14 amino acids. Trimming removed 4 bases at V and 1 base at J, with 11 bases between. Per germline, CDR1 LGHNA and CDR2 YNFKEQ. CDR3: CASSPEAGSYEQYF. The CDR3 bases are TGTGCCAGCAGCCCTGAGGCGGGTTCCTACGAGCAGTACTTC.

In its sample, this clonotype was seen once. CDR3 nucleotide sequence: TGCGCCAGCAGCTTAAACAGGGGCGTCTACGAGCAGTACTTC. This codes for CASSLNRGVYEQYF. The V call is TRBV4-1, the J call TRBJ2-7, with 7 positions matching TRBD1. The CDR3 has 14 residues. J lost 3 bases, V lost 5 bases, and 7 bases had no gene match. Germline V gene lookup returns CDR1 MGHRA and CDR2 YSYEKL.

The chain joins TRBV6-2 or TRBV6-3 to TRBJ2-4, with 11 positions matching TRBD2. The junction had 3 bases not matched to a gene; V was cut back by 3 bases and J by 8 bases. CDR1 is MNHEY, CDR2 SVGEGT, per germline. The CDR3 runs to 14 residues. In DNA form, the CDR3 reads TGTGCCAGCAGTTATCTGACTAGCGGGGACATTCAGTACTTC. Its protein is CASSYLTSGDIQYF.

The chain combines TRBV12-5 with TRBJ1-3; a weak D match, TRBD1 (6 bases). This CDR3 has 15 residues. Trimming cost V 6 bases and J 0 bases, with 12 bases left between them. CDR1 and CDR2 from the germline V gene are LGHNT and FRNRAP. This CDR3 is CASGERDNSGNTIYF. The CDR3 DNA sequence: TGTGCTAGTGGAGAAAGGGACAACTCTGGAAACACCATATATTTT.

CDR3 nucleotides: TGTGCCTGGGGGGGACAGGGGGGCATTTCACCCCTCCACTTT. Encoded protein: CAWGGQGGISPLHF. The chain joins TRBV30 to TRBJ1-6; TRBD1 matches 11 bases. With V trimmed by 5 bases and J by 9 bases, 6 bases remained unmatched. This CDR3 is built from 14 residues. Germline loops: CDR1 GTSNPN, CDR2 SVGIG (reference sequence).

The chain recombines TRBV7-2 with TRBJ2-3; D may be TRBD2 (6 bases). The CDR3 runs 16 residues. The ends were cut back, 1 base at V and 4 bases at J, with 15 bases in the middle. Germline loops: CDR1 SGHTA, CDR2 FQGNSA. This chain's CDR3 is CASSLVSTGAPDTQYF. DNA for the CDR3: TGTGCCAGCAGCTTAGTTAGTACGGGAGCTCCAGATACGCAGTATTTT.

This chain uses TRBV11-1 with TRBJ2-1; 8 bases are shared with TRBD1. The V gene's germline CDR1 is SGHAT and CDR2 FQDESV (reference sequence). The V segment lost 6 bases and the J segment 7 bases; nucleotides outside the gene matches: 11. The length of the CDR3 is 15 residues. CDR3 region: CASSERTGYMNEQFF. The CDR3, as DNA: TGTGCCAGCAGTGAAAGGACAGGGTACATGAATGAGCAGTTCTTC. Complete variable domain (other parts from reference TRBV11-1 and TRBJ2-1): EAEVAQSPRYKITEKSQAVAFWCDPISGHATLYWYRQILGQGPELLVQFQDESVVDDSQLPKDRFSAERLKGVDSTLKIQPAELGDSAMYLCASSERTGYMNEQFFGPGTRLTVL.

This chain joins TRBV11-1 and TRBJ2-6, with 7 bases matching TRBD1. This CDR3 comprises 17 residues. Germline assignment: CDR1 SGHAT and CDR2 FQDESV (reference sequence). After removal of 5 bases from V and 4 bases from J, the junction contained 11 bases not matched to a gene. Written as DNA, the CDR3 is TGTGCCAGCAGCGAAGACAGGGACGTTTTAGGGGCCAACGTCCTGACTTTC. Protein: CASSEDRDVLGANVLTF.

V usage is TRBV3-1 and J usage is TRBJ2-5, with D unresolved. This CDR3 has 14 amino acids. The V gene lost 0 bases and the J gene lost 7 bases, with 12 bases spanning the gap. CDR1 and CDR2 (germline): LGHDT, YNNKEL (reference sequence). CDR3 sequence reads: CASSQDPLFTTQYF. As DNA, the CDR3 is TGTGCCAGCAGCCAAGATCCGCTGTTCACGACCCAGTACTTC.

The chain carries TRBV13 and TRBJ2-5; no clear D. The CDR3 runs 11 residues. Germline values: CDR1 PRHDT, CDR2 FYEKMQ (reference sequence). V was trimmed by 7 bases and J by 3 bases, leaving 6 bases between them. The CDR3 loop is CASTPEETQYF. As DNA, the CDR3 is TGTGCCAGCACGCCAGAAGAGACCCAGTACTTC. Full variable domain (rest looked up from reference TRBV13 and TRBJ2-5): AAGVIQSPRHLIKEKRETATLKCYPIPRHDTVYWYQQGPGQDPQFLISFYEKMQSDKGSIPDRFSAQQFSDYHSELNMSSLELGDSALYFCASTPEETQYFGPGTRLLVL.

This clonotype is a singleton in its sample. V gene TRBV4-1 combines with J gene TRBJ2-3; 9 bases match TRBD1. Germline V gene data show CDR1 as MGHRA and CDR2 as YSYEKL. The ends lost 3 bases at V and 4 bases at J; junction bases unmatched: 8. The CDR3 is 16 amino acids. This CDR3 is CASSQPDRGGSDTQYF. In DNA, the CDR3 is TGCGCCAGCAGCCAGCCCGACAGGGGGGGCTCAGATACGCAGTATTTT.

This chain links TRBV5-6 with TRBJ1-1; a weak D match, TRBD1 (5 bases). There are 14 residues in the CDR3. The V end lost 0 bases, the J end lost 1 base, and 7 bases lay between the germline ends. Looked up from germline, CDR1 is SGHDT and CDR2 is YYEEEE. The CDR3 DNA reads as TGTGCCAGCAGCTTGGTTACAGGGAACACTGAAGCTTTCTTT. The encoded protein is CASSLVTGNTEAFF.

Only one count was recorded for this clonotype. This chain links TRBV7-3 with TRBJ2-1; 8 nucleotides align to TRBD2. This CDR3 is 15 amino acids long. With 5 bases clipped from V and 5 bases from J, the junction kept 8 bases outside the gene matches. Per germline, CDR1 SGHTA and CDR2 FQGTGA. CDR3 sequence (DNA): TGTGCCAGCAGCCGCCGGGGCGGGGGGAACAATGAGCAGTTCTTC. Encoded protein: CASSRRGGGNNEQFF.

This clonotype appeared a single time. This chain links TRBV7-9 with TRBJ2-1; D gene unclear. The germline V gene encodes CDR1 SEHNR and CDR2 FQNEAQ (reference sequence). The CDR3 is 13 amino acids. Trimming pared 2 bases from V and 7 bases from J, leaving 9 bases between. CDR3 in DNA: TGTGCCAGCAGCTTATCGGCGGCGAATGAGCAGTTCTTC. Its protein product is CASSLSAANEQFF.

The CDR3 is CARGTAYEQYV. CDR3 in DNA: TGTGCCAGGGGGACAGCCTACGAGCAGTACGTC. V is TRBV6-1 and J is TRBJ2-7, with 7 positions matching TRBD1. Germline V gene data show CDR1 as MNHNS and CDR2 as SASEGT. The V segment lost 9 bases and the J segment 2 bases; nucleotides outside the gene matches: 1. The CDR3 extends over 11 amino acids.